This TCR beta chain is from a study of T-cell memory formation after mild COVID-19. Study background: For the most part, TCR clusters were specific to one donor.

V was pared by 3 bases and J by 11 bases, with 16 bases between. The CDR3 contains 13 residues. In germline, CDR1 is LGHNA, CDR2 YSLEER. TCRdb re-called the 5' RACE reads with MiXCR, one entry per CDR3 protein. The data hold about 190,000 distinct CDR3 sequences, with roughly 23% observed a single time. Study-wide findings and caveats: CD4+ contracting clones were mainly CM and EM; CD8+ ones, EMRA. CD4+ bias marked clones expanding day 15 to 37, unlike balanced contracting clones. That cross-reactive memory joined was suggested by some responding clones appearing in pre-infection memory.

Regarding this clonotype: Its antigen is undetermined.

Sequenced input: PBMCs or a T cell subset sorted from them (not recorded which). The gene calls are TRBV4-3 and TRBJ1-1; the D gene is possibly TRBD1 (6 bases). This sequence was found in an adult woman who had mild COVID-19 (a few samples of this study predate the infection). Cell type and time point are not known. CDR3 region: CASSHAGNRAAFF. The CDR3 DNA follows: TGCGCCAGCAGCCACGCAGGTAACAGGGCGGCTTTCTTT.